The 28 T cell receptor beta chains listed next were all sequenced from one sample in a study of T cells in women clearing cervical HPV infection. The assay was immunoSEQ multiplex PCR, and TCRdb's table has in-frame clones only and misses some. The table for this sample gives about 14,000 clones. Sequencing was performed on blood buffy coat. The source of these receptors is a woman between 18 and 75 years old with a cervical HPV16 infection that either progressed to CIN3+ or cleared (not recorded which).

Note on this clone: The CDR3 is cut off 3 residues early in the read; its end comes from the germline J gene. J is TRBJ1-1 and V is TRBV18; TRBD1 is a possible D gene (5 bases). Germline CDR1 and CDR2: KGHSH and LQKENI. The CDR3 loop spans 15 amino acids. Trimming shortened V by 6 bases and J by 4 bases, and 18 bases separated the two germline ends. Partial CDR3 DNA: TGTGCCAGCTCGTCAAATCCAGGGCCCCCCACTGAA. Its translation is CASSSNPGPPTE. The entire CDR3 reads CASSSNPGPPTEAFF.

Details on this clone: One junction end does not reproduce the germline sequence, and a read error may be involved. CDR3 protein: CASSLTTKATQYF. The CDR3 DNA, read in part, is TGCGCCAGCAGCCTTACTACTAAGGCAACG. The chain combines TRBV4-2 with TRBJ2-3; D is uncertain. The CDR3 is cut off 3 residues early in the read; its end comes from the germline J gene. CDR1 is LGHNA and CDR2 is YNFKEQ in the germline V gene. The CDR3 runs 13 residues.

As concerns this clone: Sequencing ends 3 residues short of the CDR3 end; the germline J gene provides the rest. The chain carries TRBV6-2 or TRBV6-3 and TRBJ2-3; the match to TRBD1 covers 11 bases. Germline-derived CDR1 and CDR2 are MNHEY and SVGEGT. The CDR3 contains 17 residues. CDR3 region: CASSFFRDRGFQETQYF. Partial CDR3 DNA: TGTGCCAGCAGTTTTTTCCGGGACAGGGGGTTTCAAGAGACG.

Remarks on this clone: With the read ending 3 residues before the CDR3 end, the germline J gene is used to fill in that end. The chain couples TRBV2 to TRBJ1-2; a possible D gene is TRBD1 (5 bases). Trimming shortened V by 6 bases and J by 5 bases, and 13 bases separated the two germline ends. This CDR3 has 13 amino acids. Germline assignment: CDR1 SNHLY and CDR2 FYNNEI. The sequenced part of the CDR3 DNA is TGTGCCAGCAGGGGGCTCTGGGGTTATGGC. Translating gives CASRGLWGYG. The full-length CDR3 reads as CASRGLWGYGYTF.

Judged by frequency, this clone is medium-sized (0.01 to 0.1%). The read comes to an end 3 residues before the CDR3 does, leaving the germline J gene to fill in the end. This chain joins TRBV7-9 and TRBJ2-4; maybe TRBD1 (5 bases). V was cut by 0 bases and J by 9 bases, with 6 bases left in between. The V gene's germline CDR1 is SEHNR and CDR2 FQNEAQ (reference sequence). The CDR3 extends over 12 amino acids. The sequenced CDR3 bases are TGTGCCAGCAGCTTAGCGCAGGGCATT. Protein product: CASSLAQGI. The entire CDR3 protein reads CASSLAQGIQYF.

As for this clone: A junction end diverges from the germline sequence, so it may reflect a read error. Coverage ceases 3 residues before the CDR3 finishes, and the germline J gene fills in the end. In the same sample, other DNA sequences code for this CDR3. V usage is TRBV10-3 and J usage is TRBJ1-3; D is perhaps TRBD1 (5 bases). Looked up from germline, CDR1 is ENHRY and CDR2 is SYGVKD. This CDR3 is 14 amino acids long. The sequenced CDR3 bases are TGTGCCATCGGCACGGCAGGGAAAGGAAACACG. This sequence encodes CAIGTAGKGNT. The complete CDR3 protein is CAIGTAGKGNTIYF.

As for this clone: The read ends 3 residues early relative to the CDR3; the germline J gene fills the gap. The V and J genes are TRBV2 and TRBJ1-4; TRBD1 matches 11 bases. The CDR3 contains 14 residues. J gave up 8 bases and V 8 bases, and 7 bases lay outside the gene matches. The germline V gene encodes CDR1 SNHLY and CDR2 FYNNEI. CDR3 bases read: TGTGCCAGCCGGTTTCGGGACAGGGGGGAAAAA. This codes for CASRFRDRGEK. The full CDR3 protein reads CASRFRDRGEKLFF. The variable domain in full, completed from reference TRBV2 and TRBJ1-4, reads EPEVTQTPSHQVTQMGQEVILRCVPISNHLYFYWYRQILGQKVEFLVSFYNNEISEKSEIFDDQFSVERPDGSNFTLKIRSTKLEDSAMYFCASRFRDRGEKLFFGSGTQLSVL.

Remarks on this clone: The read comes to an end 3 residues before the CDR3 does, leaving the germline J gene to fill in the end. The genes are TRBV2 and TRBJ2-1; D possibly corresponds to TRBD2 (6 bases). V was shortened by 7 bases and J by 7 bases, with 14 bases between the two germline ends. There are 13 residues in the CDR3. Germline lookup yields CDR1 SNHLY and CDR2 FYNNEI. The covered CDR3 bases are TGTGCCAGCACCACCGGGGGTTCAAATGAG. Protein: CASTTGGSNE. The full CDR3 is CASTTGGSNEQFF. The variable domain in full, completed from reference TRBV2 and TRBJ2-1, reads EPEVTQTPSHQVTQMGQEVILRCVPISNHLYFYWYRQILGQKVEFLVSFYNNEISEKSEIFDDQFSVERPDGSNFTLKIRSTKLEDSAMYFCASTTGGSNEQFFGPGTRLTVL.

About this clone itself: The sequence runs out 3 residues before the end of the CDR3; the remainder is reconstructed from the germline J gene. The rearrangement uses TRBV20-1 and TRBJ1-1; the D gene is possibly TRBD1 (6 bases). This CDR3 spans 15 amino acids. The germline V gene has CDR1 DFQATT and CDR2 SNEGSKA (reference sequence). Trimming removed 0 bases at V and 0 bases at J, with 11 bases between. The covered CDR3 bases are TGCAGTGCTAGAGATTTAAGGACAGTGAACACTGAA. Translating gives CSARDLRTVNTE. The complete CDR3 protein is CSARDLRTVNTEAFF.

Measured by frequency, this clone is medium-sized. Read data end 3 residues before the CDR3 end; the end is taken from the germline J gene. The rearrangement links TRBV18 to TRBJ2-5; D is undetermined. The germline V and J ends were trimmed by 2 bases and 3 bases, with 7 bases remaining between them. CDR3 length: 13 residues. The germline V gene encodes CDR1 KGHSH and CDR2 LQKENI. CDR3 DNA (partial): TGTGCCAGCTCACCAGGCAGGAAAGAGACC. The encoded protein is CASSPGRKET. The entire CDR3 sequence reads CASSPGRKETQYF.

The DNA read from the CDR3 is TGTGCCAGCAGCCCCAGACAGGTGACGCGTAACTATGGC. This translates into CASSPRQVTRNYG. The full-length CDR3 reads as CASSPRQVTRNYGYTF. The V and J genes are TRBV9 and TRBJ1-2; D may be TRBD1 (6 bases). The read falls 3 residues short of the CDR3 end, and the missing part is taken from the germline J gene. This CDR3 is 16 amino acids long. CDR1 and CDR2 (germline): SGDLS, YYNGEE. With 4 bases removed from V and 1 base from J, the gap between germline ends came to 17 bases.

Points on this clone: Read data end 3 residues before the CDR3 end; the end is taken from the germline J gene. The V and J genes are TRBV29-1 and TRBJ2-3, with TRBD1 matching 7 bases. Germline loops: CDR1 SQVTM, CDR2 ANQGSEA. The CDR3 runs 14 residues. Trimming at V came to 7 bases and at J to 0 bases, leaving 7 bases not matched to a gene. Here the CDR3 reads CSEKDRASTDTQYF. The part of the CDR3 DNA that was read is TGCAGCGAAAAAGACAGGGCCAGCACAGATACG.

On this clone itself: Other DNA sequences in the same sample also yield this CDR3. Incomplete CDR3 DNA: TGTGCCAGTAGTAGCGCTAGCGGGGGGGCCTACAATGAA. Protein product: CASSSASGGAYNE. The full CDR3 protein is CASSSASGGAYNEAFF. J is TRBJ1-1 and V is TRBV19, with D possibly being TRBD1 (6 bases). Read coverage stops 3 residues before the CDR3 terminus; the germline J gene supplies the remainder. Germline loops: CDR1 LNHDA, CDR2 SQIVND (reference sequence). The CDR3 runs to 16 residues. Trimming took off 4 bases at V and 7 bases at J, with 22 bases between the two ends.

As concerns this clone: The CDR3 is cut off 3 residues early in the read; its end comes from the germline J gene. The V and J genes are TRBV7-9 and TRBJ1-6; the D gene is possibly TRBD1 (5 bases). Trimming cost V 5 bases and J 6 bases, with 11 bases left between them. The germline V gene encodes CDR1 SEHNR and CDR2 FQNEAQ (reference sequence). This CDR3 comprises 14 residues. The CDR3: CASSLDSINSPLHF. The part of the CDR3 DNA that was read is TGTGCCAGCAGCCTCGACAGCATTAATTCACCC.

For this clone: The observed sequence ends 3 residues before the CDR3 terminus, with the missing tail filled in from the germline J gene. The chain is built from TRBV6-1 and TRBJ1-1, with 7 bases fitting TRBD1. The germline CDR1 and CDR2 sequences are MNHNS and SASEGT. The length of the CDR3 is 15 residues. The chain's CDR3 is CASSDRARGSGEAFF. CDR3 bases read: TGTGCCAGCAGTGATCGGGCCAGGGGGTCGGGAGAA.

Of note for this clone: Sequence at one end of the junction differs from germline and may be a read error. The missing CDR3 end, 3 residues past where the read stops, is filled in from the germline J gene. The sample has other DNA sequences that encode this CDR3 too. The chain has TRBV6-2 or TRBV6-3 and TRBJ1-3; D is ambiguous. CDR1 and CDR2 (germline): MNHEY, SVGEGT. The CDR3 contains 14 residues. CDR3 protein: CASEDFNLGNTIYF. CDR3 DNA (partial): TGTGCCAGTGAGGACTTCAACCTCGGAAACACA.

Remarks on this clone: The read is 3 residues too short to cover the CDR3 end, so that end is filled in from the germline J gene. This chain links TRBV4-1 with TRBJ1-5; 7 bases fit TRBD1. In germline, CDR1 is MGHRA, CDR2 YSYEKL. J lost 3 bases, V lost 4 bases, and 6 bases had no gene match. The CDR3 extends over 15 amino acids. The sequenced part of the CDR3 DNA is TGCGCCAGCAGCCCACCGGGACAGTACAATCAGCCC. Amino acids: CASSPPGQYNQP. The entire CDR3 is CASSPPGQYNQPQHF.

Comment on this clone: Coverage ceases 3 residues before the CDR3 finishes, and the germline J gene fills in the end. The rearrangement uses TRBV2 and TRBJ2-3; D possibly corresponds to TRBD2 (6 bases). Germline CDR1 reads SNHLY; CDR2 reads FYNNEI. The length of the CDR3 is 12 residues. The CDR3 spells CASNGGTQPQYF. CDR3 DNA (partial): TGTGCCAGCAACGGGGGTACTCAGCCG. Looking up the rest from reference TRBV2 and TRBJ2-3 gives the full variable domain: EPEVTQTPSHQVTQMGQEVILRCVPISNHLYFYWYRQILGQKVEFLVSFYNNEISEKSEIFDDQFSVERPDGSNFTLKIRSTKLEDSAMYFCASNGGTQPQYFGPGTRLTVL.

Note on this clone: The read ends 3 residues early relative to the CDR3; the germline J gene fills the gap. The chain has TRBV20-1 and TRBJ2-3; weak D call: TRBD1 (6 bases). CDR1 and CDR2 from the germline V gene are DFQATT and SNEGSKA (reference sequence). This CDR3 region has 14 residues. CDR3 region: CSARQGLGDQPQYF. CDR3 bases read: TGCAGTGCTAGGCAGGGGCTGGGGGATCAGCCG.

CDR3 bases read: TGTGCCAGCAGTTTATCCCGGGGAGGGGACTCCCAAGAGACC. This encodes CASSLSRGGDSQET. The full CDR3 reads CASSLSRGGDSQETQYF. The V gene is TRBV27, the J gene TRBJ2-5; 7 bases fit TRBD2. The read ends 3 residues shy of where the CDR3 ends; the end is completed using the germline J gene. CDR3 length equals 17 residues. V gave up 0 bases and J gave up 1 base; unmatched junction bases: 8. The germline CDR1 and CDR2 sequences are MNHEY and SMNVEV (reference sequence).

Notes on this clone: The read ends 3 residues shy of where the CDR3 ends; the end is completed using the germline J gene. The rearrangement joins TRBV5-4 to TRBJ2-1; 8 bases are shared with TRBD2. The germline V gene has CDR1 SGHNT and CDR2 YYREEE (reference sequence). After removal of 2 bases from V and 8 bases from J, the junction contained 3 bases not matched to a gene. The CDR3 is 13 amino acids. The CDR3 spells CASSFGRGYEQFF. The sequenced CDR3 bases are TGTGCCAGCAGCTTCGGGAGGGGGTATGAG.

As concerns this clone: The read terminates 3 residues ahead of where the CDR3 ends, so the germline J gene completes it. The gene calls are TRBV19 and TRBJ1-5; no clear D gene. In germline, CDR1 is LNHDA, CDR2 SQIVND (reference sequence). V was pared by 7 bases and J by 4 bases, with 14 bases between. The length of the CDR3 is 14 residues. Incomplete CDR3 DNA: TGTGCCAGTACGGAACGGCCGACTAATCAGCCC. Amino acids: CASTERPTNQP. The full CDR3 sequence reads CASTERPTNQPQHF. The variable domain in full, completed from reference TRBV19 and TRBJ1-5, reads DGGITQSPKYLFRKEGQNVTLSCEQNLNHDAMYWYRQDPGQGLRLIYYSQIVNDFQKGDIAEGYSVSREKKESFPLTVTSAQKNPTAFYLCASTERPTNQPQHFGDGTRLSIL.

For this clone: Read data end 3 residues before the CDR3 end; the end is taken from the germline J gene. The chain uses TRBV7-9 and TRBJ1-2; 8 bases fit TRBD1. The CDR3 contains 13 residues. Germline loops: CDR1 SEHNR, CDR2 FQNEAQ (reference sequence). The CDR3 sequence: CASSQGAIGIYTF. CDR3 DNA (partial): TGTGCCAGCAGCCAGGGGGCCATAGGCATC.

Turning to this clone: The read is 3 residues too short to cover the CDR3 end, so that end is filled in from the germline J gene. The chain employs TRBV27 and TRBJ2-1, with 14 positions matching TRBD2. The V segment lost 7 bases and the J segment 6 bases; nucleotides outside the gene matches: 5. The germline gives CDR1 MNHEY, CDR2 SMNVEV (reference sequence). CDR3 length: 15 residues. The CDR3 protein is CASTTGLAGANEQFF. The CDR3 DNA, read in part, is TGTGCCAGCACCACGGGACTAGCGGGAGCCAATGAG.

On this clone itself: The read finishes 3 residues shy of the CDR3 end, and the germline J gene is used to complete it. The chain links TRBV7-2 to TRBJ2-3; D might be TRBD1 (6 bases). The CDR3 consists of 15 residues. Germline CDR1 is SGHTA and CDR2 is FQGNSA. CDR3 bases read: TGTGCCAGCAGCTTAGCGGGGGCGGTCGGACAGCCG. Translation: CASSLAGAVGQP. The full CDR3 protein is CASSLAGAVGQPQYF.

Concerning this clone itself: Read sequence stops 3 residues before the CDR3 end, and the germline J gene provides the missing end. This chain joins TRBV19 and TRBJ2-1; 8 nucleotides align to TRBD2. The CDR3 loop spans 12 amino acids. Germline CDR1 reads LNHDA; CDR2 reads SQIVND (reference sequence). The V gene end was trimmed by 8 bases and the J gene end by 7 bases; junction bases not matched to a gene: 4. The CDR3 sequence: CASRTSGNEQFF. The CDR3 bases that were read are TGTGCCAGTCGCACTAGCGGAAATGAG.

A note on this clone: Read sequence stops 3 residues before the CDR3 end, and the germline J gene provides the missing end. This sequence joins TRBV20-1 and TRBJ2-7, with 10 bases lining up with TRBD1. Germline V gives CDR1 DFQATT, CDR2 SNEGSKA (reference sequence). The V and J ends lost 6 bases and 4 bases, in that order; junction bases with no gene match: 15. The CDR3 has 16 residues. CDR3 region: CSAQRQGARGSYEQYF. The covered CDR3 bases are TGCAGTGCCCAGAGACAGGGGGCTAGAGGGAGTTACGAG.

In regard to this clone: With the read ending 3 residues before the CDR3 end, the germline J gene is used to fill in that end. The chain employs TRBV14 and TRBJ1-2; 8 positions match TRBD1. J gave up 3 bases and V 1 base, and 4 bases lay outside the gene matches. This CDR3 spans 15 amino acids. Germline lookup yields CDR1 SGHDN and CDR2 FVKESK. CDR3 sequence: CASSQGRGRHYGYTF. The covered CDR3 bases are TGTGCCAGCAGCCAAGGCAGGGGGCGGCACTATGGC.